The 9 T cell receptor beta chains in this list originate from one sample, sequenced in a study of cytomegalovirus exposure and HLA in healthy donors. PCR was performed using 60 Vbeta and 13 Jbeta primers. Method: immunoSEQ multiplex PCR; TCRdb's copy keeps in-frame clones and lacks some. The profile covers some 250,000 clones, with more than 75% appearing a single time and around 5% taken by the ten largest. Sequencing input: PBMCs. The receptors come from a woman in her forties in good health and CMV-seropositive.

CDR3 region: CASSSRLGLANTGELFF. In DNA, the CDR3 is TGTGCCAGCAGCTCGAGGCTGGGACTAGCGAACACCGGGGAGCTGTTTTTT. This chain connects TRBV7-2 to TRBJ2-2; 8 positions agree with TRBD2. The germline gives CDR1 SGHTA, CDR2 FQGNSA. V dropped 4 bases and J dropped 0; count of bases not matched to a gene: 7. The CDR3 is 17 amino acids.

The V and J genes are TRBV7-2 and TRBJ1-2; 9 nucleotides agree with TRBD1. The CDR3 is 16 residues long. J gave up 7 bases and V 0 bases, and 9 bases lay outside the gene matches. In germline, CDR1 is SGHTA, CDR2 FQGNSA. CDR3 nucleotides: TGTGCCAGCAGCTTAGCGGGGGTTTGGGACAGGGCTGGCTACACCTTC. It translates to CASSLAGVWDRAGYTF.

This chain joins TRBV11-2 and TRBJ2-1; 9 positions match TRBD2. This CDR3 spans 17 amino acids. The V and J ends lost 2 bases and 7 bases, in that order; junction bases with no gene match: 12. Germline-derived CDR1 and CDR2 are SGHAT and FQNNGV. The CDR3 reads CASSLLSGTSYGNEQFF. The CDR3 nucleotides read TGTGCCAGCAGCTTACTTAGTGGGACTAGCTATGGTAATGAGCAGTTCTTC.

The J gene is TRBJ2-1, the V gene TRBV5-4; weak D call: TRBD1 (5 bases). This CDR3 region has 15 residues. Between the trimmed V and J ends, which lost 0 bases and 6 bases, there was a span of 13 bases. Germline V CDR1 and CDR2: SGHNT, YYREEE (reference sequence). The CDR3: CASSLDGLQVNEQFF. For the CDR3, the DNA is TGTGCCAGCAGCTTGGATGGGTTACAGGTCAATGAGCAGTTCTTC. Full variable domain (missing parts from reference TRBV5-4 and TRBJ2-1): ETGVTQSPTHLIKTRGQQVTLRCSSQSGHNTVSWYQQALGQGPQFIFQYYREEENGRGNFPPRFSGLQFPNYSSELNVNALELDDSALYLCASSLDGLQVNEQFFGPGTRLTVL.

The chain employs TRBV10-1 and TRBJ2-1; 10 nucleotides agree with TRBD2. CDR1 is WNHNN, CDR2 SYGVQD, per germline (reference sequence). The CDR3 spans 15 residues. V was clipped by 2 bases and J by 7 bases; unmatched bases: 5. CDR3 in DNA: TGCGCCAGCAGTGAGGGAGCGGGAGGGCCAAATGAGCAGTTCTTC. This codes for CASSEGAGGPNEQFF.

This chain links TRBV30 with TRBJ1-2; maybe TRBD1 (6 bases). The CDR3 runs to 13 residues. Trimming took off 5 bases at V and 3 bases at J, with 13 bases between the two ends. Germline loops: CDR1 GTSNPN, CDR2 SVGIG (reference sequence). As DNA, the CDR3 is TGTGCCTGGGCACGAGCAGGGGACTATGGCTACACCTTC. It translates to CAWARAGDYGYTF.

This clone came up once. The V gene is TRBV6-4, the J gene TRBJ1-5; 11 positions match TRBD1. The CDR3 is 15 amino acids. Germline V gives CDR1 MRHNA, CDR2 SNTAGT. The V and J ends lost 5 bases and 6 bases, in that order; junction bases with no gene match: 6. Here the CDR3 reads CASSRTGGLFQPQHF. The CDR3 DNA is TGTGCCAGCAGTCGGACAGGGGGCTTGTTTCAGCCCCAGCATTTT.

V usage is TRBV5-6 and J usage is TRBJ2-2; tentative D call: TRBD1 (6 bases). The CDR3 consists of 16 residues. Looked up from germline, CDR1 is SGHDT and CDR2 is YYEEEE. Trimming stripped 3 bases from V and 4 bases from J, with 16 bases between. The CDR3 is CASSSAYGTLTGELFF. The CDR3 coding sequence is TGTGCCAGCAGCTCTGCATACGGGACACTCACCGGGGAGCTGTTTTTT.

The chain joins TRBV5-1 to TRBJ2-5; D not certain. CDR3 length: 15 residues. CDR1 SGHRS and CDR2 YFSETQ come from the germline V gene. Between the trimmed V and J ends, which lost 0 bases and 5 bases, there was a span of 14 bases. CDR3 sequence: CASSLVIPPRETQYF. The CDR3, as DNA: TGCGCCAGCAGCTTGGTAATCCCCCCACGGGAGACCCAGTACTTC.